The 30 T cell receptor beta chains given below trace back to one sample, sequenced in a study of blood T cell repertoires in COVID-19. Only in-frame clones appear in the TCRdb table, and some are missing; sequencing was by immunoSEQ multiplex PCR. The table shows 150,000 to 200,000 clones, with 86% occurring only once. Sequences were obtained from peripheral blood. Receptor source: a man aged 55 to 70 with acute or convalescent COVID-19.

The CDR3 protein is CASSSRTSGRSGEQFF. DNA for the CDR3: TGTGCCAGTAGTTCCAGGACTAGCGGGAGAAGTGGTGAGCAGTTCTTC. This chain uses TRBV19 with TRBJ2-1; 13 positions match TRBD2. The CDR3 loop spans 16 amino acids. From germline, CDR1 is LNHDA and CDR2 SQIVND (reference sequence). V was pared by 5 bases and J by 9 bases, with 10 bases of the junction left unmatched.

This clone was seen once. The chain carries TRBV5-8 and TRBJ1-1; 9 bases agree with TRBD1. The CDR3 sequence is 18 residues long. V shed 2 bases and J 8 bases; nucleotides not matched to a gene: 19. Germline CDR1 and CDR2: SGHTS and YDEGEE. The CDR3 spells CASSFFGRGTGYRVEAFF. CDR3 in DNA: TGTGCCAGCAGCTTTTTTGGTCGGGGGACAGGGTATCGTGTGGAAGCTTTCTTT.

The CDR3 region is CASRLAGGAGTDTQYF. In nucleotides, the CDR3 is TGTGCCAGCAGACTAGCGGGAGGGGCCGGCACAGATACGCAGTATTTT. The chain couples TRBV28 to TRBJ2-3, with 13 bases identical to TRBD2. This CDR3 spans 16 amino acids. With V trimmed by 6 bases and J by 1 base, 4 bases remained unmatched. Germline V gives CDR1 MDHEN, CDR2 SYDVKM.

The chain joins TRBV5-1 to TRBJ2-1; TRBD1 agrees at 10 bases. The CDR3 length is 14 residues. In germline, CDR1 is SGHRS, CDR2 YFSETQ. V was clipped by 0 bases and J by 7 bases; unmatched bases: 1. CDR3 sequence: CASSLGTGGNEQFF. As DNA, the CDR3 is TGCGCCAGCAGCTTGGGGACAGGGGGTAATGAGCAGTTCTTC.

The rearrangement joins TRBV7-2 to TRBJ2-1; D perhaps matches TRBD2 (5 bases). Trimming left V 1 base short and J 2 bases short, with 9 bases between. Germline V gene sequence: CDR1 SGHTA, CDR2 FQGNSA. The CDR3 is made up of 15 amino acids. In DNA form, the CDR3 reads TGTGCCAGCAGCTTAGAAGCGGTACCCTACAATGAGCAGTTCTTC. As protein: CASSLEAVPYNEQFF.

This chain uses TRBV10-3 with TRBJ2-1, with 10 bases identical to TRBD1. The germline CDR1 and CDR2 sequences are ENHRY and SYGVKD. The CDR3 has 13 residues. Trimming took 10 bases from V and 9 from J; bases not matched to a gene: 9. The CDR3 reads CATCRDRGTEQFF. As DNA, the CDR3 is TGTGCCACCTGCCGGGACAGGGGCACTGAGCAGTTCTTC.

The chain has TRBV5-5 and TRBJ1-5; D gene ambiguous. The CDR3 is made up of 13 amino acids. CDR1 is SGHKS and CDR2 is YYEKEE in the germline V gene (reference sequence). V gave up 4 bases and J gave up 3 bases, with 8 bases separating them. Written as DNA, the CDR3 is TGTGCCAGCAGCCTAGACTTCAATCAGCCCCAGCATTTT. Translation gives CASSLDFNQPQHF.

This rearrangement joins TRBV28 to TRBJ2-2; 7 nucleotides line up with TRBD2. Trimming removed 8 bases from V and 5 bases from J; junction bases left unmatched: 11. Germline loops: CDR1 MDHEN, CDR2 SYDVKM. This CDR3 contains 15 residues. CDR3 amino acids: CASRTAGAGTGELFF. CDR3 sequence (DNA): TGTGCCAGCCGTACCGCGGGAGCGGGGACCGGGGAGCTGTTTTTT.

This chain links TRBV24-1 with TRBJ2-7; TRBD2 matches 9 bases. Germline values: CDR1 KGHDR, CDR2 SFDVKD. This CDR3 comprises 18 residues. V lost 2 bases and J lost 4; bases outside the gene matches: 14. As DNA, the CDR3 is TGTGCCACCAGTGATTGTCGGGGGCGGCGGGAGGGCCGATACGAGCAGTACTTC. Protein: CATSDCRGRREGRYEQYF.

The chain has TRBV29-1 and TRBJ1-1; no clear D gene. The V and J ends lost 7 bases and 5 bases respectively, with 17 bases between them. CDR3 length: 13 residues. Germline CDR1 and CDR2: SQVTM and ANQGSEA. The CDR3 coding sequence is TGCAGCGGACACGGGAACCTTGGGACTGAAGCTTTCTTT. This sequence encodes CSGHGNLGTEAFF.

The rearrangement links TRBV30 to TRBJ2-1, with TRBD2 as a possible D gene (5 bases). V gave up 2 bases and J gave up 6 bases, with 11 bases separating them. CDR1 and CDR2 (germline): GTSNPN, SVGIG (reference sequence). The CDR3 has 13 amino acids. The CDR3 loop reads CAWSPGRGNEQFF. The CDR3 DNA reads as TGTGCCTGGAGTCCGGGTCGGGGCAATGAGCAGTTCTTC.

The chain recombines TRBV28 with TRBJ2-3; 9 bases match TRBD2. With 8 bases clipped from V and 0 bases from J, the junction kept 9 bases outside the gene matches. CDR1 and CDR2 from the germline V gene are MDHEN and SYDVKM. This CDR3 has 16 residues. CDR3 in DNA: TGTGCCAGCCCCCCAGCGGGGGGCGATAGCACAGATACGCAGTATTTT. This translates into CASPPAGGDSTDTQYF. Full variable domain (remainder filled in from reference TRBV28 and TRBJ2-3): DVKVTQSSRYLVKRTGEKVFLECVQDMDHENMFWYRQDPGLGLRLIYFSYDVKMKEKGDIPEGYSVSREKKERFSLILESASTNQTSMYLCASPPAGGDSTDTQYFGPGTRLTVL.

This chain uses TRBV5-1 with TRBJ1-1, with 8 bases aligning to TRBD1. The J segment lost 1 base and the V segment lost 2 bases, leaving 4 bases of the junction unmatched. CDR3 length: 15 residues. Germline V gene lookup returns CDR1 SGHRS and CDR2 YFSETQ. The CDR3 sequence: CASSLLGQANTEAFF. The CDR3 coding sequence is TGCGCCAGCAGCTTACTGGGACAGGCGAACACTGAAGCTTTCTTT.

The chain carries TRBV7-2 and TRBJ1-2; TRBD1 is a possible D gene (5 bases). Trimming left V 5 bases short and J 1 base short, with 11 bases between. The CDR3 extends over 14 amino acids. Germline CDR1 SGHTA, CDR2 FQGNSA. The CDR3: CASSITRDNYGYTF. For the CDR3, the DNA is TGTGCCAGCAGCATCACCAGGGATAACTATGGCTACACCTTC.

This chain connects TRBV7-9 to TRBJ1-1, with D hard to call. The CDR3 contains 15 residues. V gave up 5 bases and J gave up 1 base, with 14 bases separating them. The germline CDR1 and CDR2 sequences are SEHNR and FQNEAQ (reference sequence). Here the CDR3 DNA reads TGTGCCAGCAGCACAGCTCCTGGGTGGAACACTGAAGCTTTCTTT. Amino acids: CASSTAPGWNTEAFF.

This clone came up once. The chain has TRBV30 and TRBJ1-5; D gene ambiguous. The V end lost 3 bases, the J end lost 4 bases, and 10 bases lay between the germline ends. This CDR3 contains 13 residues. Per germline, CDR1 GTSNPN and CDR2 SVGIG (reference sequence). The CDR3 here is CAWSSLENQPQHF. CDR3 DNA: TGTGCCTGGAGCTCACTAGAAAATCAGCCCCAGCATTTT.

V and J are TRBV6-4 and TRBJ2-7, with 12 positions matching TRBD2. Germline CDR1 is MRHNA and CDR2 is SNTAGT. This CDR3 is 16 amino acids long. V dropped 3 bases and J dropped 2; count of bases not matched to a gene: 5. As DNA, the CDR3 is TGTGCCAGCAGTGATACTAGCGGGAGGAGTCCCTACGAGCAGTACTTC. Protein sequence: CASSDTSGRSPYEQYF.

The table lists this clone with a count of one. The CDR3 reads CASSPQMRADAFNQPQHF. The CDR3 DNA follows: TGTGCCAGCTCACCTCAAATGCGGGCGGACGCTTTCAATCAGCCCCAGCATTTT. This chain uses TRBV28 with TRBJ1-5; D is ambiguous. The germline V gene has CDR1 MDHEN and CDR2 SYDVKM. The CDR3 spans 18 residues. V lost 8 bases and J 3 bases, leaving 26 bases between the germline ends.

The chain has TRBV2 and TRBJ2-7, with D tentatively TRBD2 (5 bases). V was clipped by 9 bases and J by 5 bases, with 20 bases between them. The germline CDR1 and CDR2 sequences are SNHLY and FYNNEI. The CDR3 consists of 14 residues. The CDR3 loop reads CASLLEAFGNEQYF. Here the CDR3 DNA reads TGTGCCAGTCTCCTCGAGGCGTTCGGGAACGAGCAGTACTTC.

The V gene is TRBV9, the J gene TRBJ1-4; D is perhaps TRBD1 (5 bases). The CDR3 has 20 amino acids. CDR1 SGDLS and CDR2 YYNGEE come from the germline V gene. The V end was cut by 1 base, the J end by 3 bases, with 25 bases between. CDR3 DNA: TGTGCCAGCAGCGTAAAAAGATTGGGGAGGTCAGGGATACCTAATGAAAAACTGTTTTTT. It yields the protein CASSVKRLGRSGIPNEKLFF.

The genes are TRBV7-3 and TRBJ2-1; the match to TRBD2 covers 11 bases. The V segment lost 2 bases and the J segment 0 bases; nucleotides outside the gene matches: 0. The germline CDR1 and CDR2 sequences are SGHTA and FQGTGA. The CDR3 is 16 amino acids. The CDR3 spells CASSLLAGGSYNEQFF. Here the CDR3 DNA reads TGTGCCAGCAGCTTACTAGCGGGGGGCTCCTACAATGAGCAGTTCTTC.

CDR3 DNA: TGTGCCACCAGCAGCTACGGGACTAGCAAACCAAACGAGCAGTACTTC. Protein: CATSSYGTSKPNEQYF. The chain links TRBV15 to TRBJ2-7; 9 nucleotides line up with TRBD2. Germline CDR1 reads LNHNV; CDR2 reads YYDKDF (reference sequence). Unmatched junction bases numbered 11, after V lost 3 bases and J lost 5 bases. The CDR3 runs 16 residues.

The rearrangement uses TRBV12-3 or TRBV12-4 and TRBJ1-2; D uncertain. Trimming took 2 bases from V and 2 from J, leaving 3 bases between them. There are 12 residues in the CDR3. CDR3 in DNA: TGTGCCAGCAGTTTACTAAACTATGGCTACACCTTC. Translation: CASSLLNYGYTF.

This chain joins TRBV5-5 and TRBJ1-3; D remains ambiguous. Trimming removed 1 base at V and 4 bases at J, with 6 bases between. The germline gives CDR1 SGHKS, CDR2 YYEKEE (reference sequence). This CDR3 is built from 13 residues. DNA for the CDR3: TGTGCCAGCAGCTTGCGGGAGGGAAACACCATATATTTT. It encodes CASSLREGNTIYF.

The chain is built from TRBV29-1 and TRBJ2-7; maybe TRBD2 (6 bases). Trimming stripped 6 bases from V and 3 bases from J, with 12 bases between. This CDR3 contains 12 residues. CDR1 is SQVTM and CDR2 is ANQGSEA in the germline V gene. In DNA, the CDR3 is TGCAGCGTCGTGGGACTTGACTACGAGCAGTACTTC. Its protein product is CSVVGLDYEQYF.

This sequence joins TRBV18 and TRBJ1-5; D may be TRBD1 (5 bases). CDR3 length: 13 amino acids. Germline V gene data show CDR1 as KGHSH and CDR2 as LQKENI. V was clipped by 4 bases and J by 3 bases, with 7 bases between them. CDR3 coding DNA: TGTGCCAGCTCACAGGGGAACAATCAGCCCCAGCATTTT. This sequence encodes CASSQGNNQPQHF.

The chain carries TRBV3-1 (or the pseudogene TRBV3-2) and TRBJ2-1; 7 positions agree with TRBD2. Germline V CDR1 and CDR2: LGHDT, YNNKEL (reference sequence). There are 15 residues in the CDR3. J lost 7 bases, V lost 7 bases, and 13 bases had no gene match. CDR3 region: CASTSSGAGPNEQFF. Written as DNA, the CDR3 is TGTGCCAGCACTTCTAGTGGAGCGGGACCTAATGAGCAGTTCTTC.

J is TRBJ1-4 and V is TRBV29-1; 10 bases line up with TRBD1. Germline CDR1 and CDR2: SQVTM and ANQGSEA. J gave up 6 bases and V 7 bases, and 2 bases lay outside the gene matches. The CDR3 sequence is 12 residues long. The CDR3, as DNA: TGCAGCGGACAGGGGGCAGATGAAAAACTGTTTTTT. It encodes CSGQGADEKLFF. Using reference TRBV29-1 and TRBJ1-4 for the parts outside the CDR3, the full variable domain is SAVISQKPSRDICQRGTSLTIQCQVDSQVTMMFWYRQQPGQSLTLIATANQGSEATYESGFVIDKFPISRPNLTFSTLTVSNMSPEDSSIYLCSGQGADEKLFFGSGTQLSVL.

The J gene is TRBJ1-1, the V gene TRBV3-1 (or the pseudogene TRBV3-2), with D possibly TRBD1 on 5 matching bases. There are 14 residues in the CDR3. The V end was cut by 3 bases, the J end by 5 bases, with 13 bases between. Germline CDR1 LGHDT, CDR2 YNNKEL (reference sequence). The CDR3 nucleotides read TGTGCCAGCAGCCAGGGCAGGGAGGAGACTGAAGCTTTCTTT. It is translated as CASSQGREETEAFF.

The rearrangement links TRBV28 to TRBJ2-5; 14 bases are shared with TRBD2. After removal of 4 bases from V and 4 bases from J, the junction contained 5 bases not matched to a gene. The germline V gene encodes CDR1 MDHEN and CDR2 SYDVKM. The CDR3 runs 16 residues. The CDR3 bases are TGTGCCAGCAGTTCACCGGGACTAGCGGGAGTAGAGACCCAGTACTTC. Encoded protein: CASSSPGLAGVETQYF.